This section outlines one TCR beta chain sequence together with its context. This sample stems from a study of blood T cell repertoires in COVID-19. Overall study: Samples of COVID-19 (acute and convalescent) were obtained from the United States, Italy and Spain. PBMCs, B-cell-depleted T cells, or T cells provided the cDNA or gDNA that made up the material.

Sequenced by immunoSEQ multiplex PCR; TCRdb stores in-frame clones only, minus some. This table holds approximately 50,000 clones, about 85% found once. Germline V gene lookup returns CDR1 SGHVS and CDR2 FNYEAQ. This CDR3 spans 17 amino acids. Trimming at V came to 5 bases and at J to 5 bases, leaving 17 bases not matched to a gene. This chain links TRBV7-6 with TRBJ2-5; 7 bases are a match to TRBD1. The sequence was collected from a human donor in a cohort sampled during active COVID-19. Specimen: peripheral blood. This CDR3 reads CASSRTLHRGGGETQYF. The CDR3, as DNA: TGTGCCAGCAGCCGCACTTTGCACAGGGGCGGTGGGGAGACCCAGTACTTC.